These 6 T cell receptor beta chains share one sample of origin, sequenced in a study of Graves' ophthalmopathy and Graves' hyperthyroidism (dated by TCRdb to 2016 to 2018). This sample was sequenced with an Illumina HiSeq 2000. TCR beta CDR3 regions were amplified from RNA transcripts for repertoire sequencing. The first round was an RT-PCR using HTBI primers with the Qiagen OneStep RT-PCR kit, and this first round was followed by a second-round multiplex PCR, then size selection and purification. In-frame beta chains were kept once TCRdb had trimmed the public reads at Q25 with fastp and called clones with MiXCR. All rows with the same CDR3 protein become a single entry with the most common DNA and genes. Present in this sample are hundreds of thousands of distinct CDR3 sequences, approximately 21% of which were seen just once. The ten top clones hold approximately 6.5% of the sample. The sample was peripheral blood. Source of these receptors: a woman aged 18 to 35 with stable Graves' hyperthyroidism. Some clones in this sample may be carry-over from other donors' samples. Donor details come from another sample of the same person, matched by shared clones.

This clonotype was counted ten times or more. This chain links TRBV6-2 or TRBV6-3 with TRBJ1-3, with D possibly matching TRBD1 (6 bases). Trimming shortened V by 10 bases and J by 0 bases, and 22 bases separated the two germline ends. The CDR3 covers 17 residues. Per the germline V gene, CDR1 is MNHEY and CDR2 is SVGEGT. The CDR3 DNA is TGTGCCACCAACCGGCCCTTGGACAGCGCCTCTGGAAACACCATATATTTT. It is translated as CATNRPLDSASGNTIYF.

This clonotype occurred many times. The junction shows a germline mismatch at one end, possibly a read error. This rearrangement joins TRBV19 to TRBJ1-2; 11 bases map to TRBD1. The CDR3 sequence is 13 residues long. Germline lookup yields CDR1 LNHDA and CDR2 SQIVND (reference sequence). The CDR3 reads CASSPRDRGISAF. The CDR3 region has the DNA TGTGCCAGTAGTCCCCGGGACAGGGGGATCAGCGCCTTC.

This chain uses TRBV20-1 with TRBJ2-7, with 7 positions matching TRBD1. Germline lookup yields CDR1 DFQATT and CDR2 SNEGSKA (reference sequence). After removal of 5 bases from V and 5 bases from J, the junction contained 12 bases not matched to a gene. The CDR3 is 14 amino acids. The DNA of the CDR3 is TGCAGTGCTTCCGGGACAGCAGCTTCCAACGAGCAGTACTTC. It yields the protein CSASGTAASNEQYF.

V usage is TRBV27 and J usage is TRBJ2-5, with 9 bases that match TRBD2. Germline V gene data show CDR1 as MNHEY and CDR2 as SMNVEV (reference sequence). CDR3 length equals 15 residues. V shed 5 bases, J shed 4 bases, and the junction held 8 bases outside the gene matches. The DNA of the CDR3 is TGTGCCAGCAGTCCAATAGCGGGAGAACGAGAGACCCAGTACTTC. As protein: CASSPIAGERETQYF.

This clonotype was counted a single time. The chain has TRBV12-3 or TRBV12-4 and TRBJ2-7, with D hard to call. The CDR3 is made up of 14 amino acids. Trimming left V 6 bases short and J 2 bases short, with 14 bases between. CDR3 protein: CASSPGLPAYEQYF. CDR3 nucleotides: TGTGCCAGCAGCCCGGGCCTTCCTGCCTACGAGCAGTACTTC.

This rearrangement joins TRBV6-1 to TRBJ2-2; TRBD2 agrees at 9 bases. J gave up 4 bases and V 0 bases, and 6 bases lay outside the gene matches. The germline V gene encodes CDR1 MNHNS and CDR2 SASEGT. The length of the CDR3 is 17 residues. The CDR3 DNA reads TGTGCCAGCAGTGAAGCAGCGGGGGGCGCTTTCACCGGGGAGCTGTTTTTT. This gives the protein CASSEAAGGAFTGELFF.